This is a list of T cell receptor beta chains from one sample in a study of T-cell reconstitution after alpha-beta-depleted transplantation in children. TCRdb analysed the PCR reads with MiXCR anew, one entry per CDR3 protein. The repertoire holds 750,000 to 950,000 distinct CDR3 sequences, with less than 20% as singletons. Sequencing was performed on PBMCs, mostly from graft donor cells, taken 360 days after TCRalphabeta/CD19-depleted stem cell transplant. Receptors were obtained from a male patient aged 10 to 17 who had a stem cell transplant for acute lymphoblastic leukemia, so the T cells may come from the graft donor. Both conserved end residues are part of each CDR3. D genes are given only for firm matches. Only part of the rows carry a size: once, few, many, or a class if the clone is expanded.

d_gene: -
j_gene: TRBJ1-2
abundance: few
v_gene: TRBV12-3/TRBV12-4
CDR3nt: TGTGCCAGCAGCTCCGACTGGGATGGCTACACCTTC
CDR3aa: CASSSDWDGYTF

d_gene: -
j_gene: TRBJ2-7
abundance: few
v_gene: TRBV20-1
CDR3nt: TGCAGTGCTAGAGATTGGGGGGGTCCAGGGGCTATCTACGAGCAGTACTTC
CDR3aa: CSARDWGGPGAIYEQYF

d_gene: TRBD1
j_gene: TRBJ2-3
abundance: many
v_gene: TRBV29-1
CDR3nt: TGCAGCGTATCAGGACAGGGGTTCACAGATACGCAGTATTTT
CDR3aa: CSVSGQGFTDTQYF

d_gene: TRBD2
j_gene: TRBJ2-3
abundance: -
v_gene: TRBV20-1
CDR3nt: TGCAGTGCTAGCCGTCTAGCGGGGGGTTCCACAGATACGCAGTATTTT
CDR3aa: CSASRLAGGSTDTQYF

d_gene: -
j_gene: TRBJ2-3
abundance: many
v_gene: TRBV13
CDR3nt: TGTGCCAGCAGCGCCGGCCCAGATACGCAGTATTTT
CDR3aa: CASSAGPDTQYF

d_gene: -
j_gene: TRBJ2-6
abundance: few
v_gene: TRBV7-9
CDR3nt: TGTGCCAGCAGCTTAGCGGGGAAGCGTTCTGGGGCCAACGTCCTGACTTTC
CDR3aa: CASSLAGKRSGANVLTF

d_gene: -
j_gene: TRBJ2-1
abundance: few
v_gene: TRBV27
CDR3nt: TGTGCCAGCAGTACCCGACTAGTCTACAATGAGCAGTTCTTC
CDR3aa: CASSTRLVYNEQFF

d_gene: -
j_gene: TRBJ2-7
abundance: few
v_gene: TRBV15
CDR3nt: TGTGCCACCAGCAGAGCGGACGGCTCCCTCGGGTACTTC
CDR3aa: CATSRADGSLGYF

d_gene: TRBD1
j_gene: TRBJ1-4
abundance: few
v_gene: TRBV19
CDR3nt: TGTGCCAGTAAGAAGACGGGACAGAGGAATGAAAAACTGTTTTTT
CDR3aa: CASKKTGQRNEKLFF

d_gene: -
j_gene: TRBJ2-7
abundance: -
v_gene: TRBV27
CDR3nt: TGTGCCAGCAGGTACCAAACTGAGTACTTC
CDR3aa: CASRYQTEYF

d_gene: TRBD2
j_gene: TRBJ2-1
abundance: few
v_gene: TRBV12-3/TRBV12-4
CDR3nt: TGTGCCAGCACCTCCCTAGCGGGAGCCCCCTACAATGAGCAGTTCTTC
CDR3aa: CASTSLAGAPYNEQFF

d_gene: TRBD2
j_gene: TRBJ2-7
abundance: few
v_gene: TRBV2
CDR3nt: TGTGCCAGCAGTCCATTCCTTCTAGCGGGAGAGGCCTACGAGCAGTACTTC
CDR3aa: CASSPFLLAGEAYEQYF

d_gene: -
j_gene: TRBJ2-4
abundance: few
v_gene: TRBV7-8
CDR3nt: TGTGCCAGCAGCTTAGTGAAGGAGAACAAAAACATTCAGTACTTC
CDR3aa: CASSLVKENKNIQYF

d_gene: TRBD2
j_gene: TRBJ2-1
abundance: -
v_gene: TRBV25-1
CDR3nt: TGTGCCAGCAGTCGGGGTAGCGGGAGACGAATATACAATGAGCAGTTCTTC
CDR3aa: CASSRGSGRRIYNEQFF

d_gene: TRBD1
j_gene: TRBJ1-4
abundance: -
v_gene: TRBV2
CDR3nt: TGTGCCAGCAGCGCCAGGGGGCGCGATGAAAAACTGTTTTTT
CDR3aa: CASSARGRDEKLFF

d_gene: TRBD1
j_gene: TRBJ1-6
abundance: few
v_gene: TRBV5-1
CDR3nt: TGCGCCAGCAGCTTCGTTGAAGACAGGGGGTCACCCCTCCACTTT
CDR3aa: CASSFVEDRGSPLHF

d_gene: -
j_gene: TRBJ2-4
abundance: -
v_gene: TRBV12-3/TRBV12-4
CDR3nt: TGTGCCAGCAGGCGCCCAGGGGCAGCCAAAAACATTCAGTACTTC
CDR3aa: CASRRPGAAKNIQYF

d_gene: TRBD1
j_gene: TRBJ2-1
abundance: -
v_gene: TRBV4-1
CDR3nt: TGCGCCAGCAGCCAAGATCGGGGACAGGGCTACTCCTACAATGAGCAGTTCTTC
CDR3aa: CASSQDRGQGYSYNEQFF

d_gene: -
j_gene: TRBJ2-7
abundance: -
v_gene: TRBV2
CDR3nt: TGTGCCATCGGCTCCCCGGAAACCTACGAGCAGTACTTC
CDR3aa: CAIGSPETYEQYF

d_gene: -
j_gene: TRBJ2-5
abundance: few
v_gene: TRBV7-9
CDR3nt: TGTGCCAGCAGCGCGATTTTGGGGCACCAAGAGACCCAGTACTTC
CDR3aa: CASSAILGHQETQYF

d_gene: -
j_gene: TRBJ2-1
abundance: few
v_gene: TRBV6-5
CDR3nt: TGTGCCAGCAGTCACCTGGGGGGCAACGAGCAGTTCTTC
CDR3aa: CASSHLGGNEQFF

d_gene: -
j_gene: TRBJ2-7
abundance: -
v_gene: TRBV12-3/TRBV12-4
CDR3nt: TGTGCCAGCAGTTTTGGAGGCTTCAACGAGCAGTACTTC
CDR3aa: CASSFGGFNEQYF

d_gene: -
j_gene: TRBJ2-2
abundance: many
v_gene: TRBV5-1
CDR3nt: TGCGCCAGCAGCTTGGTTCGAGGTCCCGGGGAGCTGTTTTTT
CDR3aa: CASSLVRGPGELFF

d_gene: TRBD1
j_gene: TRBJ2-5
abundance: -
v_gene: TRBV7-3
CDR3nt: TGTGCCAGCAGCTTTACCGGGGACAGGGAGCAAGAGACCCAGTACTTC
CDR3aa: CASSFTGDREQETQYF

d_gene: -
j_gene: TRBJ2-5
abundance: -
v_gene: TRBV4-1
CDR3nt: TGCGCCAGCAGCCAAGAAGACCTGTACCAAGAGACCCAGTACTTC
CDR3aa: CASSQEDLYQETQYF

d_gene: TRBD2
j_gene: TRBJ2-7
abundance: -
v_gene: TRBV12-3/TRBV12-4
CDR3nt: TGTGCCAGCAGCCCTGGGACTAGCGGGAGCCACGAGCAGTACTTC
CDR3aa: CASSPGTSGSHEQYF

d_gene: -
j_gene: TRBJ2-7
abundance: many
v_gene: TRBV20-1
CDR3nt: TGCAGTGCTGGGGACACTTTCTTCAACGAGCAGTACTTC
CDR3aa: CSAGDTFFNEQYF

d_gene: -
j_gene: TRBJ1-1
abundance: few
v_gene: TRBV3-1
CDR3nt: TGTGCCAGCAGCCAAGGTCTGGGGACGAACACTGAAGCTTTCTTT
CDR3aa: CASSQGLGTNTEAFF

d_gene: -
j_gene: TRBJ2-1
abundance: -
v_gene: TRBV25-1
CDR3nt: TGTGCCAGCAGGTCGGATAGTAGCTCCTACAATGAGCAGTTCTTC
CDR3aa: CASRSDSSSYNEQFF

d_gene: -
j_gene: TRBJ2-3
abundance: -
v_gene: TRBV5-6
CDR3nt: TGTGCCAGCAGCCCAAGACAGTTACGCACAGATACGCAGTATTTT
CDR3aa: CASSPRQLRTDTQYF

d_gene: -
j_gene: TRBJ2-5
abundance: few
v_gene: TRBV19
CDR3nt: TGTGCCAGTAGTTTTGGGACTGTAGTTCAAGAGACCCAGTACTTC
CDR3aa: CASSFGTVVQETQYF

d_gene: -
j_gene: TRBJ2-5
abundance: -
v_gene: TRBV13
CDR3nt: TGTGCCAGCAGCTTAGCCCCCAAGCGGCCTCAAGAGACCCAGTACTTC
CDR3aa: CASSLAPKRPQETQYF

d_gene: -
j_gene: TRBJ1-1
abundance: few
v_gene: TRBV5-1
CDR3nt: TGCGCCAGCAGCTTGATACACGCATCGAACACTGAAGCTTTCTTT
CDR3aa: CASSLIHASNTEAFF

d_gene: -
j_gene: TRBJ2-3
abundance: -
v_gene: TRBV5-1
CDR3nt: TGCGCCAGCAGCTTCGAAGGGGAAGATACGCAGTATTTT
CDR3aa: CASSFEGEDTQYF

d_gene: TRBD2
j_gene: TRBJ2-3
abundance: few
v_gene: TRBV5-1
CDR3nt: TGCGCCAGCAGCCCACCCGGGACTAGCGGCACAGATACGCAGTATTTT
CDR3aa: CASSPPGTSGTDTQYF